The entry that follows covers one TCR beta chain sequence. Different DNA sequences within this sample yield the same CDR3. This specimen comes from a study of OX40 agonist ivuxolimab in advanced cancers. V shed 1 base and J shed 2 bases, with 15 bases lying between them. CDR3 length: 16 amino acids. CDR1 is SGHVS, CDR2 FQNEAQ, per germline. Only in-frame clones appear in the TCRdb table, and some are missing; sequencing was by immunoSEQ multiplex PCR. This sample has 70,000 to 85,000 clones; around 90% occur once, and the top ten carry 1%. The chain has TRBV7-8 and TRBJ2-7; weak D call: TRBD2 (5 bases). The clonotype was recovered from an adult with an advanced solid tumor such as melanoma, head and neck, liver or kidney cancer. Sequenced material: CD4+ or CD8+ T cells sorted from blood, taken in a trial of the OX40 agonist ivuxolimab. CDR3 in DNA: TGTGCCAGCAGCTTAGTACATGGAGGAGCGGCCTACGAGCAGTACTTC. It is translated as CASSLVHGGAAYEQYF.